The clone carrying this T cell receptor beta chain showed up just once. Its matching antigen is unknown. At the Johns Hopkins FTIC core, DNA taken from cultured CD4+ T cells was sequenced by way of the Oncomine TCR Beta short-read assay. TCRdb re-derived calls from the PCR reads in MiXCR, one entry per CDR3 protein. The table has fewer than 15,000 distinct CDR3 sequences, 50% to 65% seen once. Described treatment: roughly 10-day PBMC culture with coronavirus spike peptide pools or control peptides (ViraFEST assay). Before TCRs were sequenced, ViraFEST expanded antigen-specific T cells with peptide pools. Germline CDR1 reads DFQATT; CDR2 reads SNEGSKA (reference sequence). The ends were cut back, 1 base at V and 4 bases at J, with 10 bases in the middle. The CDR3 runs to 13 residues. The data were obtained in a study of vaccination and CD4 T cells after COVID-19. At the level of the study: Taking of post-vaccine samples occurred a median approximately 67 days after dose two (range 14 to 241).

Whole-study findings and limits: Post-vaccination, and not before, a median about 90% of reactive clones appeared in convalescent patients. Within the convalescent patients, spike mono-reactivity was found in 304 of 307 vaccine-specific clones.

The receptor was derived from a human donor who had recovered from COVID-19. The sequencing sample was made of CD4+ T cells from blood, cultured in vitro. The chain combines TRBV20-1 with TRBJ1-2, with unresolved D. This CDR3 reads CSARVLGSYGYTF. CDR3 bases: TGCAGTGCTAGAGTTCTGGGAAGCTATGGCTACACCTTC.